The 24 T cell receptor beta chains in this list originate from one sample, sequenced in a study of CD8 T cells in ankylosing spondylitis. TCRdb recomputed calls from the 5' RACE reads with MiXCR, one row per CDR3 protein. This table has 130,000 or so distinct CDR3 sequences, about 6.4% appearing once. Input material: blood, either unsorted or a sorted T cell fraction (not recorded which). Source of these receptors: a male donor with ankylosing spondylitis or in good health (not recorded which).

This clonotype was detected many times. The gene calls are TRBV29-1 and TRBJ2-7; TRBD2 is a possible D gene (7 bases). The CDR3 length is 14 residues. Deletions cut 6 bases from V and 3 bases from J, with 18 bases between. CDR1 and CDR2 (germline): SQVTM, ANQGSEA. In nucleotides, the CDR3 is TGCAGCGTGGGAGGGACGGGGGCAAACTACGAGCAGTACTTC. Residues: CSVGGTGANYEQYF.

In this sample, this clonotype turned up many times. The V and J genes are TRBV10-3 and TRBJ2-1; TRBD2 matches 10 bases. CDR3 length: 13 residues. Losses at the gene ends were 9 bases for V and 5 bases for J; bases not matched to a gene: 4. Germline CDR1 reads ENHRY; CDR2 reads SYGVKD. The CDR3 DNA sequence: TGTGCCATTCAGGGGACTAGCGACAATGAGCAGTTCTTC. Translation: CAIQGTSDNEQFF.

Ten or more counts support this clonotype. The rearrangement uses TRBV20-1 and TRBJ2-3; TRBD2 might be the D (5 bases). V was clipped by 3 bases and J by 0 bases, with 13 bases between them. The germline CDR1 and CDR2 sequences are DFQATT and SNEGSKA (reference sequence). The CDR3 runs 15 residues. The chain's CDR3 is CSASVSSRSTDTQYF. The CDR3 DNA is TGCAGTGCTAGTGTGTCTAGCCGAAGCACAGATACGCAGTATTTT.

The chain carries TRBV2 and TRBJ1-1; no clear D gene. The CDR3 runs to 14 residues. Trimming stripped 1 base from V and 1 base from J, with 7 bases between. Per germline, CDR1 SNHLY and CDR2 FYNNEI. This chain's CDR3 is CASSEVRPNTEAFF. Written as DNA, the CDR3 is TGTGCCAGCAGTGAAGTCCGTCCGAACACTGAAGCTTTCTTT. Looking up the rest from reference TRBV2 and TRBJ1-1 gives the full variable domain: EPEVTQTPSHQVTQMGQEVILRCVPISNHLYFYWYRQILGQKVEFLVSFYNNEISEKSEIFDDQFSVERPDGSNFTLKIRSTKLEDSAMYFCASSEVRPNTEAFFGQGTRLTVV.

This clonotype appeared many times. CDR3 loop: CASTPKLAASTGANVLTF. CDR3 DNA: TGTGCCAGCACCCCTAAGCTAGCGGCCTCAACTGGGGCCAACGTCCTGACTTTC. V is TRBV7-8 and J is TRBJ2-6, with 7 bases that match TRBD2. This CDR3 contains 18 residues. The V segment lost 7 bases and the J segment 2 bases; nucleotides outside the gene matches: 14. CDR1 is SGHVS and CDR2 is FQNEAQ in the germline V gene. The full variable domain, completed using reference TRBV7-8 and TRBJ2-6, is GAGVSQSPRYKVAKRGQDVALRCDPISGHVSLFWYQQALGQGPEFLTYFQNEAQLDKSGLPSDRFFAERPEGSVSTLKIQRTQQEDSAVYLCASTPKLAASTGANVLTFGAGSRLTVL.

This clonotype was seen ten or more times. V usage is TRBV9 and J usage is TRBJ2-5; D remains ambiguous. The germline V and J ends were trimmed by 2 bases and 3 bases, with 2 bases remaining between them. This CDR3 is built from 11 residues. CDR1 and CDR2 from the germline V gene are SGDLS and YYNGEE. The CDR3 region is CASSVEETQYF. DNA of the CDR3: TGTGCCAGCAGCGTGGAAGAGACCCAGTACTTC.

This clonotype was found many times. The chain uses TRBV20-1 and TRBJ2-5, with D possibly matching TRBD1 (6 bases). The CDR3 loop spans 15 amino acids. V lost 0 bases and J lost 9, with 20 bases in between. Germline V gene sequence: CDR1 DFQATT, CDR2 SNEGSKA (reference sequence). The CDR3 sequence is CSARDAQGLIGAQYF. The CDR3 DNA reads TGCAGTGCTAGAGATGCGCAGGGGCTTATCGGGGCCCAGTACTTC.

The table lists this clonotype with many counts. The chain couples TRBV5-1 to TRBJ2-3; TRBD2 might be the D (5 bases). The V end lost 0 bases, the J end lost 1 base, and 9 bases lay between the germline ends. Germline V gives CDR1 SGHRS, CDR2 YFSETQ. The CDR3 consists of 15 residues. CDR3 sequence: CASSLVVGGTDTQYF. DNA for the CDR3: TGCGCCAGCAGCTTGGTTGTGGGAGGCACAGATACGCAGTATTTT.

Ten or more counts support this clonotype. The chain employs TRBV6-1 and TRBJ2-6; 10 bases are a match to TRBD1. This CDR3 region has 16 residues. CDR1 and CDR2 (germline): MNHNS, SASEGT. J was trimmed by 3 bases and V by 6 bases; bases with no gene match: 5. CDR3 DNA: TGTGCCAGCAGAAGACAGGGGGCAAATGGGGCCAACGTCCTGACTTTC. Translation: CASRRQGANGANVLTF.

This clonotype was seen ten or more times. The genes are TRBV3-1 and TRBJ2-3; 8 nucleotides line up with TRBD2. This CDR3 contains 18 residues. Losses at the gene ends were 2 bases for V and 2 bases for J; bases not matched to a gene: 12. Germline CDR1 is LGHDT and CDR2 is YNNKEL (reference sequence). Here the CDR3 DNA reads TGTGCCAGCAGCCAACACGGGTTAGCGGGGTCCCCCACAGATACGCAGTATTTT. Encoded protein: CASSQHGLAGSPTDTQYF.

This clonotype showed up many times. In DNA, the CDR3 is TGCGCCAGCAGCTTACAGGGGGACAACTACGAGCAGTACTTC. As protein: CASSLQGDNYEQYF. V is TRBV5-1 and J is TRBJ2-7, with 8 nucleotides matching TRBD1. CDR1 is SGHRS and CDR2 is YFSETQ in the germline V gene. The CDR3 contains 14 residues. V lost 2 bases and J lost 3; bases outside the gene matches: 4.

This clonotype showed up many times. This chain joins TRBV6-9 and TRBJ1-5; D unresolved. V shed 6 bases and J shed 5 bases, with 5 bases lying between them. Germline CDR1 reads MNHGY; CDR2 reads SVAAGI. The CDR3 totals 11 residues. The CDR3 coding sequence is TGTGCCAGCAGACAGTATCAGCCCCAGCATTTT. Encoded protein: CASRQYQPQHF.

This clonotype appeared many times. The chain couples TRBV5-1 to TRBJ2-2; TRBD2 matches at 7 bases. CDR1 is SGHRS and CDR2 is YFSETQ in the germline V gene. The CDR3 length is 16 residues. The V and J ends lost 2 bases and 2 bases, in that order; junction bases with no gene match: 6. CDR3 sequence: CASSFNTGGNTGELFF. In DNA form, the CDR3 reads TGCGCCAGCAGCTTCAATACGGGAGGTAACACCGGGGAGCTGTTTTTT. Using reference TRBV5-1 and TRBJ2-2 for the parts outside the CDR3, the full variable domain is KAGVTQTPRYLIKTRGQQVTLSCSPISGHRSVSWYQQTPGQGLQFLFEYFSETQRNKGNFPGRFSGRQFSNSRSEMNVSTLELGDSALYLCASSFNTGGNTGELFFGEGSRLTVL.

This clonotype was found many times. CDR3 sequence: CSAISSRRGSNQPQHF. CDR3 coding DNA: TGCAGTGCAATATCATCGCGTCGGGGAAGCAATCAGCCCCAGCATTTT. V usage is TRBV20-1 and J usage is TRBJ1-5, with unresolved D. The V gene's germline CDR1 is DFQATT and CDR2 SNEGSKA (reference sequence). V was pared by 6 bases and J by 1 base, with 19 bases between. This CDR3 is 16 amino acids long.

Ten or more counts support this clonotype. V is TRBV7-2 and J is TRBJ2-7, with no clear D. The CDR3 loop spans 15 amino acids. V lost 1 base, J lost 0 bases, and 10 bases lay in between. Germline assignment: CDR1 SGHTA and CDR2 FQGNSA. CDR3 sequence (DNA): TGTGCCAGCAGCTTAGGCATAGGCAGCTCCTACGAGCAGTACTTC. It is translated as CASSLGIGSSYEQYF.

Many counts were recorded for this clonotype. J is TRBJ2-7 and V is TRBV9, with D perhaps being TRBD1 or TRBD2 (7 bases each). V lost 4 bases to trimming and J lost 7 bases, with 21 bases between them. Germline CDR1 SGDLS, CDR2 YYNGEE. The CDR3 extends over 15 amino acids. In DNA form, the CDR3 reads TGTGCCAGCAGCTTTAGGGAGGGGGCCTCGGGGGAGCAGTACTTC. This gives the protein CASSFREGASGEQYF. The variable domain in full, with the rest retrieved from reference TRBV9 and TRBJ2-7, is DSGVTQTPKHLITATGQRVTLRCSPRSGDLSVYWYQQSLDQGLQFLIQYYNGEERAKGNILERFSAQQFPDLHSELNLSSLELGDSALYFCASSFREGASGEQYFGPGTRLTVT.

Concerning this clonotype itself: A much bigger clone sits one base away, suggesting this may be a read error. The genes are TRBV5-6 and TRBJ2-1, with unresolved D. Germline CDR1 SGHDT, CDR2 YYEEEE. The CDR3 runs to 15 residues. CDR3 sequence: CASSLRLGTYDEQFF. The CDR3 region has the DNA TGTGCCAGCAGCTTGAGATTAGGTACCTACGATGAGCAGTTCTTC.

This clonotype was recorded at least ten times. The chain joins TRBV7-9 to TRBJ2-7, with 7 bases fitting TRBD1. V dropped 1 base and J dropped 4; count of bases not matched to a gene: 4. The CDR3 is made up of 14 amino acids. Germline V lookup: CDR1 SEHNR, CDR2 FQNEAQ (reference sequence). The CDR3 is CASSLEGALYEQYF. For the CDR3, the DNA is TGTGCCAGCAGCTTAGAGGGGGCTCTTTACGAGCAGTACTTC.

This clonotype was observed at least ten times. V gene TRBV30 combines with J gene TRBJ2-6; D remains unclear. V lost 5 bases to trimming and J lost 4 bases, with 9 bases between them. From germline, CDR1 is GTSNPN and CDR2 SVGIG (reference sequence). The CDR3 runs to 13 residues. In nucleotides, the CDR3 is TGTGCCTGGCAGATTGGAGGGGCCAACGTCCTGACTTTC. Translated: CAWQIGGANVLTF.

This clonotype was detected many times. The chain uses TRBV29-1 and TRBJ2-7, with no clear D. Trimming took 3 bases from V and 3 from J, leaving 9 bases between them. The CDR3 is 12 amino acids. Germline CDR1 is SQVTM and CDR2 is ANQGSEA. DNA of the CDR3: TGCAGCGTTGAGGGCTATGGCTACGAGCAGTACTTC. This codes for CSVEGYGYEQYF.

This clonotype was counted many times. This chain connects TRBV5-5 to TRBJ2-7; D possibly corresponds to TRBD2 (6 bases). Germline loops: CDR1 SGHKS, CDR2 YYEKEE (reference sequence). The V end was cut by 4 bases, the J end by 2 bases, with 16 bases between. CDR3 length equals 15 residues. The CDR3 DNA follows: TGTGCCAGCAGCCGGGGGATCCACACGGCCTACGAGCAGTACTTC. Protein: CASSRGIHTAYEQYF.

This clonotype was recorded at least ten times. The chain joins TRBV2 to TRBJ2-3; D is unresolved. Trimming removed 5 bases at V and 1 base at J, with 13 bases between. Germline CDR1 is SNHLY and CDR2 is FYNNEI. This CDR3 is built from 15 residues. CDR3 sequence (DNA): TGTGCCAGCAGTAGGGCTCTCCCTGGCACAGATACGCAGTATTTT. It is translated as CASSRALPGTDTQYF.

Ten or more counts support this clonotype. V usage is TRBV12-3 or TRBV12-4 and J usage is TRBJ1-6, with no clear D. V lost 3 bases and J lost 10, with 10 bases in between. The CDR3 totals 13 residues. CDR3 coding DNA: TGTGCCAGCAGTTTGGGCAGGAGCTCACCCCTCCACTTT. Translation: CASSLGRSSPLHF.

This clonotype showed up many times. The chain joins TRBV12-3 or TRBV12-4 to TRBJ2-3; D uncertain. V lost 3 bases and J lost 5, with 12 bases in between. This CDR3 is built from 14 residues. The CDR3 DNA sequence: TGTGCCAGCAGTTTTGTAAGCGTCGGAGATACGCAGTATTTT. Translating it yields CASSFVSVGDTQYF.